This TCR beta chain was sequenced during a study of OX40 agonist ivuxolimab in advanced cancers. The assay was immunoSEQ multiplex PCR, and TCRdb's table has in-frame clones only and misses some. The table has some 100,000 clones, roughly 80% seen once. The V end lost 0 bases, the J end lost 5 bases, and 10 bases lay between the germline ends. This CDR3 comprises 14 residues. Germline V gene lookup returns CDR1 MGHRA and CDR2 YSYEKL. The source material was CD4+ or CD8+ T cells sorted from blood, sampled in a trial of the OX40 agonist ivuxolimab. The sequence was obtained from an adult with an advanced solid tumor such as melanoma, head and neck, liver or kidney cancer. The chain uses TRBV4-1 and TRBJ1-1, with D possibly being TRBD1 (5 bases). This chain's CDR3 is CASSQDRGRTEAFF. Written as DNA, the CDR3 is TGCGCCAGCAGCCAAGATAGGGGCAGGACTGAAGCTTTCTTT.